These 9 T cell receptor beta chains were sequenced from one sample in a study of T cells in Graves' hyperthyroidism and ophthalmopathy. TCR beta CDR3 sequences were amplified from RNA transcripts. Researchers ran a first-round RT-PCR on the TCR CDR3 using the HTBI primer set. TCRdb reprocessed the multiplex PCR reads via MiXCR and lists one record per CDR3 protein. The sample has about half a million distinct CDR3 sequences; around 20% are singletons. The sample comprised blood. The receptors stem from a man aged 35-49 years with Graves' ophthalmopathy.

In this sample, this clonotype turned up many times. CDR3 protein: CASSGIGTNHNEQFF. The CDR3 DNA reads as TGTGCCAGCAGTGGGATCGGGACTAACCACAATGAGCAGTTCTTC. The rearrangement links TRBV2 to TRBJ2-1; 7 nucleotides align to TRBD2. V shed 4 bases, J shed 5 bases, and the junction held 8 bases outside the gene matches. This CDR3 region has 15 residues. Germline lookup yields CDR1 SNHLY and CDR2 FYNNEI.

In this sample, this clonotype turned up a few times. This chain joins TRBV7-2 and TRBJ2-3, with D tentatively TRBD1 or TRBD2 (5 bases each). The CDR3 loop spans 16 amino acids. V gave up 3 bases and J gave up 0 bases, with 13 bases separating them. Germline V gene sequence: CDR1 SGHTA, CDR2 FQGNSA. This CDR3 reads CASSFGAAASTDTQYF. The CDR3 DNA follows: TGTGCCAGCAGCTTTGGGGCAGCGGCGAGCACAGATACGCAGTATTTT.

In its sample, this clonotype was seen many times. The chain combines TRBV30 with TRBJ1-1, with D perhaps matching TRBD1 (5 bases). The CDR3 sequence is 14 residues long. The germline gives CDR1 GTSNPN, CDR2 SVGIG (reference sequence). V was clipped by 3 bases and J by 5 bases, with 16 bases between them. CDR3 loop: CAWSDKGPVTEAFF. CDR3 in DNA: TGTGCCTGGAGCGACAAGGGGCCGGTGACTGAAGCTTTCTTT.

This clonotype has just a few counts. This chain uses TRBV14 with TRBJ2-5, with D unresolved. This CDR3 spans 16 amino acids. The germline CDR1 and CDR2 sequences are SGHDN and FVKESK. V was clipped by 0 bases and J by 5 bases, with 16 bases between them. CDR3 coding DNA: TGTGCCAGCAGCCAAGATGGCCACTACAGACGGGAGACCCAGTACTTC. Its translation: CASSQDGHYRRETQYF.

This clonotype was seen repeatedly, ten times or more. The chain employs TRBV6-1 and TRBJ2-7; 12 bases align to TRBD2. After removal of 6 bases from V and 1 base from J, the junction contained 4 bases not matched to a gene. Germline CDR1 and CDR2: MNHNS and SASEGT. This CDR3 spans 15 amino acids. In DNA, the CDR3 is TGTGCCAGCAGCTCGGGGACTAGCGGGTCCTACGAGCAGTACTTC. This codes for CASSSGTSGSYEQYF.

This clonotype was observed a few times. This chain connects TRBV7-9 to TRBJ1-5, with unresolved D. The CDR3 is 17 amino acids. Germline V gene sequence: CDR1 SEHNR, CDR2 FQNEAQ (reference sequence). V was cut by 1 base and J by 0 bases, with 13 bases left in between. The CDR3: CASSLGLAAGSNQPQHF. In nucleotides, the CDR3 is TGTGCCAGCAGCTTAGGTTTGGCAGCTGGTAGCAATCAGCCCCAGCATTTT.

This clonotype was recorded at least ten times. The gene calls are TRBV2 and TRBJ1-1; D is perhaps TRBD1 (5 bases). CDR3 size: 17 residues. Trimming took 3 bases from V and 0 from J, leaving 17 bases between them. The germline V gene has CDR1 SNHLY and CDR2 FYNNEI. The CDR3 coding sequence is TGTGCCAGCAGTGAGGGGGAGATACAGGACATGAACACTGAAGCTTTCTTT. Protein: CASSEGEIQDMNTEAFF. Full variable domain (missing parts from reference TRBV2 and TRBJ1-1): EPEVTQTPSHQVTQMGQEVILRCVPISNHLYFYWYRQILGQKVEFLVSFYNNEISEKSEIFDDQFSVERPDGSNFTLKIRSTKLEDSAMYFCASSEGEIQDMNTEAFFGQGTRLTVV.

The rearrangement uses TRBV30 and TRBJ2-7, with D possibly being TRBD2 (6 bases). In germline, CDR1 is GTSNPN, CDR2 SVGIG (reference sequence). Trimming took 6 bases from V and 2 from J, leaving 14 bases between them. CDR3 length: 13 amino acids. The CDR3 protein is CACAAGRTYEQYF. The CDR3 DNA reads as TGTGCCTGCGCCGCGGGGCGAACCTACGAGCAGTACTTC. The full variable domain, rest sourced from reference TRBV30 and TRBJ2-7, is SQTIHQWPATLVQPVGSPLSLECTVEGTSNPNLYWYRQAAGRGLQLLFYSVGIGQISSEVPQNLSASRPQDRQFILSSKKLLLSDSGFYLCACAAGRTYEQYFGPGTRLTVT.

With regard to this clonotype: A much larger clone differs from this one at a single base, so this may be a read error. The chain has TRBV7-8 and TRBJ2-2; TRBD2 matches at 12 bases. This CDR3 has 17 amino acids. CDR1 SGHVS and CDR2 FQNEAQ come from the germline V gene. This CDR3 reads CASSLTSGGPNTEELFF. CDR3 sequence (DNA): TGTGCCAGCAGCTTGACTAGCGGGGGACCGAACACCGAGGAGCTGTTTTTT. Full variable domain (remainder filled in from reference TRBV7-8 and TRBJ2-2): GAGVSQSPRYKVAKRGQDVALRCDPISGHVSLFWYQQALGQGPEFLTYFQNEAQLDKSGLPSDRFFAERPEGSVSTLKIQRTQQEDSAVYLCASSLTSGGPNTEELFFGEGSRLTVL.